This T cell receptor beta chain was retrieved from a study of T-cell reconstitution after alpha-beta-depleted transplantation in children. Whole-study results and caveats: Recipient T cells and thymic progenitors that survived gave rise to the high TCRbeta diversity observed at day 60 in some patients. Newly generated T cells supplied most T-cell counts and diversity one year post-transplant.

As regards this clonotype: Its specificity is unknown.

This sample's TCRbeta library carried unique molecular identifier barcodes. TCRdb processed the PCR reads anew with MiXCR; each CDR3 protein has one entry. The table records approximately 85,000 distinct CDR3 sequences, around 15% of them present only once. This CDR3 contains 12 residues. The germline V gene encodes CDR1 MGHDK and CDR2 SYGVNS. V gave up 1 base and J gave up 10 bases, with 8 bases separating them. The material sequenced was PBMCs, mostly from graft donor cells, taken 180 days after TCRalphabeta/CD19-depleted stem cell transplant. This clonotype was sampled from a male patient under 10 years old who had a stem cell transplant for acute lymphoblastic leukemia, so the T cells may come from the graft donor. The chain has TRBV25-1 and TRBJ2-1; the D is unclear. The CDR3 region is CASSESAREQFF. In DNA, the CDR3 is TGTGCCAGCAGTGAATCGGCTAGGGAGCAGTTCTTC.